This TCR beta chain comes out of a study of metastatic and nonmetastatic thyroid tumors. Study-wide background: Across peripheral blood and tumor or nodule tissue samples taken from malignant and benign thyroid patients, the repertoires were compared with one another.

The table lists this clone with a few counts. A much larger clone is a single base away; this may be a read error. From the PCR reads, TCRdb re-called clones with MiXCR. The sample carries under 45,000 clones, less than 20% recorded once. The V gene end was trimmed by 11 bases and the J gene end by 4 bases; junction bases not matched to a gene: 6. The CDR3 is made up of 13 amino acids. Germline-derived CDR1 and CDR2 are KGHDR and SFDVKD. Treatment of any kind had been given to no patient before thyroid surgery. The rearrangement uses TRBV24-1 and TRBJ2-2, with 7 bases fitting TRBD2. The source is a female donor with papillary thyroid cancer or a benign thyroid nodule (not recorded which). Some clones in this sample may be carry-over from other donors' samples. Sequences were obtained from tumor tissue. In DNA form, the CDR3 reads TGTGCCATCCAGGGAGGGGCCACCGGGGAGCTGTTTTTT. Its protein product is CAIQGGATGELFF.